Listed here are 31 T cell receptor beta chains from one sample, sequenced in a study of Graves' ophthalmopathy and Graves' hyperthyroidism. Beta-chain TCR CDR3 regions were amplified from RNA transcripts. The workflow started with a first-round RT-PCR run with HTBI primers and then moved on to a second-round multiplex PCR. In TCRdb, the multiplex PCR reads were re-called with MiXCR into one record per CDR3 protein. The profile covers around 1.1 million distinct CDR3 sequences, with around a third appearing a single time and more than 9.5% taken by the ten largest. The source material was peripheral blood or thyroid tissue (not recorded which). The receptors here all came from an adult man with Graves' hyperthyroidism.

The V gene is TRBV2, the J gene TRBJ2-3; D unresolved. CDR3 size: 14 residues. The germline V gene has CDR1 SNHLY and CDR2 FYNNEI. V was trimmed by 1 base and J by 0 bases, leaving 5 bases between them. CDR3 residues: CASSEGLSTDTQYF. CDR3 nucleotide sequence: TGTGCCAGCAGTGAAGGTCTGAGCACAGATACGCAGTATTTT.

This clonotype was recorded many times. This chain connects TRBV7-6 to TRBJ2-5; 7 bases fit TRBD1. This CDR3 contains 15 residues. J gave up 4 bases and V 5 bases, and 10 bases lay outside the gene matches. CDR1 and CDR2 (germline): SGHVS, FNYEAQ. This chain's CDR3 is CASSLEGQSIETQYF. CDR3 DNA: TGTGCCAGCAGCCTTGAGGGACAGTCGATAGAGACCCAGTACTTC.

The table lists this clonotype with a few counts. The V gene is TRBV11-2, the J gene TRBJ1-5; 7 bases agree with TRBD1. The germline V gene encodes CDR1 SGHAT and CDR2 FQNNGV. This CDR3 has 17 amino acids. Germline trimming cut 6 bases from V and 5 bases from J; bases unmatched to any gene: 16. The CDR3 nucleotides read TGTGCCAGCAGTTATAGGTCCGGGACAGACGAATATCAGCCCCAGCATTTT. Its protein is CASSYRSGTDEYQPQHF.

J is TRBJ2-3 and V is TRBV7-8; a possible D gene is TRBD2 (7 bases). Germline V gives CDR1 SGHVS, CDR2 FQNEAQ. The CDR3 has 17 residues. V was shortened by 6 bases and J by 2 bases, with 21 bases between the two germline ends. The DNA for the CDR3 is TGTGCCAGCAGGAAACGACGGGGGGCCGACGTCACAGATACGCAGTATTTT. It yields the protein CASRKRRGADVTDTQYF.

For this clonotype: A much bigger clone sits one base away, suggesting this may be a read error. The chain is built from TRBV9 and TRBJ2-2, with D possibly TRBD2 on 5 matching bases. The CDR3 length is 17 residues. Trimming cost V 0 bases and J 1 base, with 13 bases left between them. Germline loops: CDR1 SGDLS, CDR2 YYNGEE. The CDR3 sequence: CASSVGSLRENTGELFF. DNA for the CDR3: TGTGCCAGCAGCGTAGGCAGCCTTCGGGAGAACACCGGGGAGCTGTTTTTT. Combining the CDR3 with reference TRBV9 and TRBJ2-2 gives the whole variable domain DSGVTQTPKHLITATGQRVTLRCSPRSGDLSVYWYQQSLDQGLQFLIQYYNGEERAKGNILERFSAQQFPDLHSELNLSSLELGDSALYFCASSVGSLRENTGELFFGEGSRLTVL.

This clonotype was recorded many times. The chain links TRBV7-9 to TRBJ1-2; D remains unclear. Per the germline V gene, CDR1 is SEHNR and CDR2 is FQNEAQ (reference sequence). V lost 1 base to trimming and J lost 7 bases, with 13 bases between them. This CDR3 is built from 14 residues. The CDR3 spells CASSLVAEGGGYTF. DNA of the CDR3: TGTGCCAGCAGCTTAGTCGCGGAGGGTGGTGGCTACACCTTC.

In its sample, this clonotype was seen many times. V is TRBV20-1 and J is TRBJ2-7; weak D call: TRBD1 (5 bases). CDR1 is DFQATT, CDR2 SNEGSKA, per germline (reference sequence). Between the trimmed V and J ends, which lost 6 bases and 0 bases, there was a span of 12 bases. There are 13 residues in the CDR3. This CDR3 is CSARPQGSYEQYF. In DNA, the CDR3 is TGCAGTGCGAGGCCCCAGGGCTCCTACGAGCAGTACTTC.

J is TRBJ1-4 and V is TRBV3-1; TRBD1 agrees at 8 bases. The CDR3 covers 16 residues. The V gene's germline CDR1 is LGHDT and CDR2 YNNKEL (reference sequence). V shed 5 bases and J 6 bases; nucleotides not matched to a gene: 11. The CDR3 loop is CASSNPGTGWDEKLFF. The CDR3 nucleotides read TGTGCCAGCAGCAATCCCGGGACAGGATGGGATGAAAAACTGTTTTTT.

This clonotype came up once. An end of the junction differs from the germline gene, which may be a read error. The V gene is TRBV19, the J gene TRBJ1-4; D uncertain. CDR1 LNHDA and CDR2 SQIVND come from the germline V gene (reference sequence). The CDR3 covers 15 residues. The CDR3 DNA reads as TGTGCCAGTAACATCGGGCTTGCAACTAAGGAAAAACTGTTTTTT. This encodes CASNIGLATKEKLFF. The full variable domain, rest sourced from reference TRBV19 and TRBJ1-4, is DGGITQSPKYLFRKEGQNVTLSCEQNLNHDAMYWYRQDPGQGLRLIYYSQIVNDFQKGDIAEGYSVSREKKESFPLTVTSAQKNPTAFYLCASNIGLATKEKLFFGSGTQLSVL.

This clonotype appeared many times. V and J are TRBV2 and TRBJ2-2; weak D call: TRBD1 (5 bases). The ends were cut back, 5 bases at V and 7 bases at J, with 20 bases in the middle. Per the germline V gene, CDR1 is SNHLY and CDR2 is FYNNEI. The CDR3 is made up of 16 amino acids. CDR3 amino acids: CASSRSNTGAGGELFF. DNA for the CDR3: TGTGCCAGCAGTCGATCCAATACAGGAGCAGGCGGGGAGCTGTTTTTT.

The genes are TRBV10-3 and TRBJ2-5; D uncertain. The CDR3 covers 13 residues. V was shortened by 2 bases and J by 4 bases, with 8 bases between the two germline ends. Germline V CDR1 and CDR2: ENHRY, SYGVKD. The CDR3 bases are TGTGCCATCAGTGAGGAGGTTGCAGAGACCCAGTACTTC. The encoded protein is CAISEEVAETQYF.

At least ten counts were recorded for this clonotype. The chain carries TRBV7-9 and TRBJ2-5; 9 positions match TRBD2. CDR3 length: 16 amino acids. Germline V CDR1 and CDR2: SEHNR, FQNEAQ (reference sequence). Trimming cost V 4 bases and J 6 bases; bases outside gene matches: 12. CDR3 in DNA: TGTGCCAGCAGCTCGGCGGAGCGGGGGGCCGGGAAGACCCAGTACTTC. This encodes CASSSAERGAGKTQYF.

The rearrangement joins TRBV10-3 to TRBJ1-5; no reliable D call. V was trimmed by 3 bases and J by 14 bases, leaving 20 bases between them. The CDR3 sequence is 14 residues long. Germline CDR1 ENHRY, CDR2 SYGVKD. The CDR3 sequence is CAISDWAERSYEHF. The CDR3 region has the DNA TGTGCCATCAGTGATTGGGCAGAGCGAAGCTACGAGCATTTT.

This clonotype was picked up a small number of times. The genes are TRBV2 and TRBJ1-3, with D possibly matching TRBD1 (5 bases). Germline-derived CDR1 and CDR2 are SNHLY and FYNNEI. Trimming cost V 4 bases and J 4 bases, with 14 bases left between them. The CDR3 totals 15 residues. CDR3 protein: CASSVTGNSGNTIYF. For the CDR3, the DNA is TGTGCCAGCAGTGTTACAGGCAATTCAGGAAACACCATATATTTT.

This clonotype has only a few counts. The rearrangement uses TRBV6-5 and TRBJ2-7; unclear D gene. V was trimmed by 6 bases and J by 2 bases, leaving 14 bases between them. The CDR3 is 14 residues long. Germline V CDR1 and CDR2: MNHEY, SVGAGI. The CDR3 here is CASRPLGEAYEQYF. As DNA, the CDR3 is TGTGCCAGCAGACCTCTTGGGGAAGCCTACGAGCAGTACTTC.

This chain links TRBV20-1 with TRBJ2-5; the D gene could be TRBD1 or TRBD2 (5 bases each). CDR3 length: 11 amino acids. In germline, CDR1 is DFQATT, CDR2 SNEGSKA (reference sequence). The CDR3 protein is CRYGDGETQYF. As DNA, the CDR3 is TGCAGATATGGGGACGGGGAGACCCAGTACTTC.

Only a few counts were recorded for this clonotype. This rearrangement joins TRBV6-2 or TRBV6-3 to TRBJ2-7, with TRBD1 identical over 9 bases. This CDR3 comprises 17 residues. Germline V gene lookup returns CDR1 MNHEY and CDR2 SVGEGT. V trimming: 2 bases; J trimming: 3 bases; junction bases outside the gene matches: 11. This CDR3 is CASSYPSWDRVSYEQYF. Written as DNA, the CDR3 is TGTGCCAGCAGTTACCCGAGCTGGGACAGGGTAAGCTACGAGCAGTACTTC.

Many counts were recorded for this clonotype. The chain combines TRBV14 with TRBJ2-7, with D perhaps matching TRBD1 (6 bases). Germline V gene sequence: CDR1 SGHDN, CDR2 FVKESK. The V and J ends lost 1 base and 7 bases respectively, with 20 bases between them. This CDR3 spans 16 amino acids. The CDR3 region is CASSQAYREPPREQYF. Written as DNA, the CDR3 is TGTGCCAGCAGCCAAGCCTACAGGGAACCTCCTCGGGAGCAGTACTTC.

This clonotype was seen ten or more times. V is TRBV11-2 and J is TRBJ2-3; 7 bases map to TRBD1. Germline CDR1 is SGHAT and CDR2 is FQNNGV. The trim removed 5 bases at V and 3 bases at J, leaving 8 bases unmatched. This CDR3 is built from 15 residues. The CDR3 DNA reads as TGTGCCAGCAGCCCGCAACCGACAGGGACAGATACGCAGTATTTT. Translation: CASSPQPTGTDTQYF.

As regards this clonotype: Compared with germline, one end of the junction differs, possibly owing to a read error. The chain links TRBV10-2 to TRBJ1-1, with 8 bases identical to TRBD1. The length of the CDR3 is 16 residues. The germline V gene has CDR1 WSHSY and CDR2 SAAADI. The CDR3: CASSQFRTGRNTEAFF. The CDR3 DNA sequence: TGTGCCAGCAGTCAATTTCGGACAGGGCGGAACACTGAAGCTTTCTTT.

The rearrangement joins TRBV10-2 to TRBJ2-5; D call uncertain. This CDR3 spans 14 amino acids. From germline, CDR1 is WSHSY and CDR2 SAAADI. V was clipped by 3 bases and J by 3 bases, with 11 bases between them. The CDR3 DNA is TGCGCCAGCAGTGATGTGGGGTCGAAAGAGACCCAGTACTTC. Encoded protein: CASSDVGSKETQYF.

This clonotype appeared many times. V is TRBV7-2 and J is TRBJ2-7; 9 positions match TRBD1. Trimming removed 6 bases from V and 3 bases from J; junction bases left unmatched: 9. Germline V CDR1 and CDR2: SGHTA, FQGNSA. The CDR3 extends over 15 amino acids. For the CDR3, the DNA is TGTGCCAGCAGACCCTCGACAGGGGGGATCTACGAGCAGTACTTC. This translates into CASRPSTGGIYEQYF.

This clonotype was seen ten or more times. The genes are TRBV12-3 or TRBV12-4 and TRBJ1-6; TRBD1 agrees at 12 bases. The V segment lost 3 bases and the J segment 7 bases; nucleotides outside the gene matches: 4. CDR3 length: 16 amino acids. DNA for the CDR3: TGTGCCAGCAGTTTGGGGACAGGGGGCGGAAATTCACCCCTCCACTTT. Protein: CASSLGTGGGNSPLHF.

The genes are TRBV10-3 and TRBJ2-5, with D hard to call. The V end was cut by 4 bases, the J end by 4 bases, with 19 bases between. The germline V gene encodes CDR1 ENHRY and CDR2 SYGVKD. This CDR3 contains 16 residues. CDR3 residues: CAISVGSDGRRETQYF. The CDR3 region has the DNA TGTGCCATCAGTGTTGGTAGTGACGGGCGTAGAGAGACCCAGTACTTC.

The gene calls are TRBV6-5 and TRBJ1-1, with 7 nucleotides matching TRBD1. After removal of 0 bases from V and 1 base from J, the junction contained 8 bases not matched to a gene. Germline CDR1 MNHEY, CDR2 SVGAGI. This CDR3 has 17 amino acids. The CDR3 loop is CASSYSWDSGTNTEAFF. For the CDR3, the DNA is TGTGCCAGCAGTTACTCGTGGGACAGTGGAACGAACACTGAAGCTTTCTTT.

This clonotype was counted a few times. This chain joins TRBV6-5 and TRBJ2-7; D not certain. Trimming left V 2 bases short and J 3 bases short, with 8 bases between. The CDR3 totals 13 residues. Germline-derived CDR1 and CDR2 are MNHEY and SVGAGI. CDR3 coding DNA: TGTGCCAGCAGTTACAACTCTTACTACGAGCAGTACTTC. Its protein product is CASSYNSYYEQYF.

The J gene is TRBJ1-1, the V gene TRBV29-1; possible D gene TRBD1, 6 bases. Germline CDR1 reads SQVTM; CDR2 reads ANQGSEA. V shed 7 bases and J shed 4 bases, with 13 bases lying between them. The CDR3 is made up of 12 amino acids. In DNA form, the CDR3 reads TGCAGCGCCTTCACAGGGATCACTGAAGCTTTCTTT. Translating it yields CSAFTGITEAFF.

This clonotype was seen many times. The chain joins TRBV6-5 to TRBJ2-7; D is unclear. This CDR3 has 13 residues. The V end lost 2 bases, the J end lost 6 bases, and 11 bases lay between the germline ends. From germline, CDR1 is MNHEY and CDR2 SVGAGI. Here the CDR3 reads CASSYAGGPEQYF. The CDR3 nucleotides are TGTGCCAGCAGTTACGCCGGCGGTCCCGAGCAGTACTTC.

The chain carries TRBV4-3 and TRBJ1-4; tentative D call: TRBD1 (5 bases). V lost 0 bases, J lost 14 bases, and 13 bases lay in between. The germline gives CDR1 LGHNA, CDR2 YSLEER. This CDR3 comprises 13 residues. In DNA, the CDR3 is TGCGCCAGCAGCCAAGATCGCGCCAGGGTCCTGTTTTTT. Encoded protein: CASSQDRARVLFF.

The CDR3 reads CASSQVSGLYQETQYF. DNA for the CDR3: TGTGCCAGCAGCCAAGTGTCAGGACTGTACCAAGAGACCCAGTACTTC. This chain connects TRBV14 to TRBJ2-5, with D maybe TRBD2 (5 bases). The CDR3 spans 16 residues. The V end lost 1 base, the J end lost 0 bases, and 12 bases lay between the germline ends. Germline V gene data show CDR1 as SGHDN and CDR2 as FVKESK.

In regard to this clonotype: This may be a read error, as it is one base from a much larger clone. This sequence joins TRBV7-9 and TRBJ2-5; 7 positions agree with TRBD2. Per the germline V gene, CDR1 is SEHNR and CDR2 is FQNEAQ (reference sequence). The CDR3 length is 16 residues. Trimming removed 1 base from V and 3 bases from J; junction bases left unmatched: 8. In DNA form, the CDR3 reads TGTGCCAGCAGCTTAGAAGGCGGGAGTTCCGAAGAGACCCAGTACTTC. As protein: CASSLEGGSSEETQYF.